This TCR beta chain was found in a study of blood T cells in healthy people across ages. J gave up 7 bases and V 5 bases, and 11 bases lay outside the gene matches. The CDR3 has 16 residues. Germline-derived CDR1 and CDR2 are MNHNS and SASEGT. The authors ran a second PCR of about 6 to 11 cycles using a sample-barcoded 5' primer and a J-beta primer mix. TCRdb reprocessed the 5' RACE reads via MiXCR and lists one record per CDR3 protein. The data contain some 700,000 distinct CDR3 sequences, about 24% of them singletons. Total RNA was isolated from each sample in quantities of at least 5.5 micrograms. The J gene is TRBJ2-1, the V gene TRBV6-1; TRBD1 aligns across 10 bases. Sample: blood. This receptor was taken from a man between 65 and 85 years old in good health. This chain's CDR3 is CASSPNRGTGENEQFF. DNA for the CDR3: TGTGCCAGCAGTCCAAACAGGGGGACAGGGGAAAATGAGCAGTTCTTC.